These 17 T cell receptor beta chains were sequenced from one sample in a study of shared clonotypes between healthy human individuals (dated by TCRdb to the early 2020s). To prepare the library, the immunoSEQ multiplex PCR assay was applied. TCRdb took this table from immuneACCESS and kept in-frame rearrangements with V and J called. Such tables lack part of the clones; where checked against another copy, unresolved V genes explain under half of the gap, and the rest is unexplained. The table for this sample lists hundreds of thousands of clones; less than 96% of them were counted only once. The top ten constitute 0.06% of the sample. Sample: naive CD4+ T cells sorted from blood. The sample's cell subset or site label is to be understood as: CD45RA+ positively selected. These receptors originate from a woman aged 25 to 45 in good health.

The V gene is TRBV2, the J gene TRBJ2-1; D may correspond to TRBD1 or TRBD2 (5 bases each). This CDR3 is 14 amino acids long. Deletions cut 6 bases from V and 3 bases from J, with 12 bases between. The germline V gene has CDR1 SNHLY and CDR2 FYNNEI. CDR3 sequence (DNA): TGTGCCAGCAGGGGAGTAGGGGACTACAATGAGCAGTTCTTC. Amino acids: CASRGVGDYNEQFF.

The chain is built from TRBV28 and TRBJ1-5, with 10 nucleotides matching TRBD1. This CDR3 is 15 amino acids long. V dropped 3 bases and J dropped 4; count of bases not matched to a gene: 3. Germline V gene sequence: CDR1 MDHEN, CDR2 SYDVKM. The CDR3 protein is CASSFRDRGNQPQHF. DNA for the CDR3: TGTGCCAGCAGTTTCCGGGACAGGGGTAATCAGCCCCAGCATTTT.

The rearrangement uses TRBV18 and TRBJ1-2; TRBD1 is a possible D gene (6 bases). CDR1 KGHSH and CDR2 LQKENI come from the germline V gene. The CDR3 is 14 amino acids. With 3 bases removed from V and 6 bases from J, the gap between germline ends came to 14 bases. CDR3 amino acids: CASSPIQGSDGYTF. The CDR3 DNA is TGTGCCAGCTCACCGATACAGGGCAGCGATGGCTACACCTTC.

This chain joins TRBV9 and TRBJ1-4; D call uncertain. Deletions cut 1 base from V and 2 bases from J, with 9 bases between. Germline V gene sequence: CDR1 SGDLS, CDR2 YYNGEE. CDR3 size: 15 residues. CDR3 in DNA: TGTGCCAGCAGCGTAACGACGGCTACTAATGAAAAACTGTTTTTT. Translating it yields CASSVTTATNEKLFF. The full variable domain, completed using reference TRBV9 and TRBJ1-4, is DSGVTQTPKHLITATGQRVTLRCSPRSGDLSVYWYQQSLDQGLQFLIQYYNGEERAKGNILERFSAQQFPDLHSELNLSSLELGDSALYFCASSVTTATNEKLFFGSGTQLSVL.

V usage is TRBV25-1 and J usage is TRBJ2-3, with D perhaps TRBD2 (7 bases). The CDR3 extends over 18 amino acids. The germline V and J ends were trimmed by 3 bases and 2 bases, with 21 bases remaining between them. The germline V gene encodes CDR1 MGHDK and CDR2 SYGVNS. The CDR3 DNA is TGTGCCAGCAGTGACGACTGGAGCGGGGACATTGACACAGATACGCAGTATTTT. Protein product: CASSDDWSGDIDTDTQYF.

CDR3 nucleotides: TGTGCCAGCAGTCCCCTGGAGGGACAGGCCTACGAGCAGTACTTC. This codes for CASSPLEGQAYEQYF. The chain has TRBV6-5 and TRBJ2-7; TRBD1 agrees at 8 bases. CDR1 MNHEY and CDR2 SVGAGI come from the germline V gene. The J segment lost 2 bases and the V segment lost 5 bases, leaving 8 bases of the junction unmatched. The CDR3 sequence is 15 residues long.

This rearrangement joins TRBV18 to TRBJ1-3, with D uncertain. V lost 8 bases and J lost 3, with 14 bases in between. Germline lookup yields CDR1 KGHSH and CDR2 LQKENI. The CDR3 sequence is 14 residues long. CDR3 residues: CASTEGVDGNTIYF. The CDR3 DNA reads TGTGCCAGCACAGAGGGTGTAGATGGAAACACCATATATTTT. The full variable domain, in which reference TRBV18 and TRBJ1-3 provide the parts outside the CDR3, is NAGVMQNPRHLVRRRGQEARLRCSPMKGHSHVYWYRQLPEEGLKFMVYLQKENIIDESGMPKERFSAEFPKEGPSILRIQQVVRGDSAAYFCASTEGVDGNTIYFGEGSWLTVV.

V and J are TRBV2 and TRBJ2-2, with TRBD2 identical over 8 bases. After removal of 8 bases from V and 1 base from J, the junction contained 15 bases not matched to a gene. The length of the CDR3 is 18 residues. The germline V gene encodes CDR1 SNHLY and CDR2 FYNNEI. The CDR3 here is CASGIRAGTSWNTGELFF. In nucleotides, the CDR3 is TGTGCCAGCGGAATACGCGCCGGGACTAGTTGGAACACCGGGGAGCTGTTTTTT.

This clone is a singleton in its sample. The chain couples TRBV28 to TRBJ2-3; TRBD2 matches at 8 bases. V lost 2 bases to trimming and J lost 2 bases; unmatched junction nucleotides: 6. The CDR3 is made up of 16 amino acids. Germline loops: CDR1 MDHEN, CDR2 SYDVKM. In nucleotides, the CDR3 is TGTGCCAGCAGTTTAGTGCCGGGAGGGCTCACAGATACGCAGTATTTT. This translates into CASSLVPGGLTDTQYF.

The V gene is TRBV19, the J gene TRBJ2-7; 9 nucleotides agree with TRBD1. The CDR3 sequence is 14 residues long. Trimming at V came to 9 bases and at J to 4 bases, leaving 10 bases not matched to a gene. Germline lookup yields CDR1 LNHDA and CDR2 SQIVND (reference sequence). The CDR3 nucleotides read TGTGCCAGCGCTCCGGGACAGGGACCATACGAGCAGTACTTC. As protein: CASAPGQGPYEQYF.

A remark on this clone: Other DNA sequences of this sample code for an identical CDR3. The rearrangement uses TRBV6-5 and TRBJ2-2; D not certain. Trimming stripped 2 bases from V and 5 bases from J, with 6 bases between. This CDR3 has 13 residues. CDR1 and CDR2 from the germline V gene are MNHEY and SVGAGI. CDR3 bases: TGTGCCAGCAGTTACACGGGTACCGGGGAGCTGTTTTTT. As protein: CASSYTGTGELFF.

V usage is TRBV5-1 and J usage is TRBJ1-1; 8 bases are shared with TRBD1. The germline V gene encodes CDR1 SGHRS and CDR2 YFSETQ. The CDR3 sequence is 13 residues long. V shed 2 bases, J shed 7 bases, and the junction held 4 bases outside the gene matches. CDR3 coding DNA: TGCGCCAGCAGCTTCGGGACAGGAATTGAAGCTTTCTTT. Translation: CASSFGTGIEAFF.

This chain links TRBV18 with TRBJ1-3, with D unclear. V lost 6 bases and J lost 0, with 12 bases in between. Germline V gene sequence: CDR1 KGHSH, CDR2 LQKENI. The CDR3 extends over 15 amino acids. CDR3 nucleotides: TGTGCCAGCTCTGGTATGGGGAGCTCTGGAAACACCATATATTTT. Translating it yields CASSGMGSSGNTIYF.

The chain recombines TRBV28 with TRBJ1-5; no clear D. V was pared by 6 bases and J by 2 bases, with 17 bases between. The CDR3 spans 16 residues. Germline V CDR1 and CDR2: MDHEN, SYDVKM. The CDR3 loop is CASSRRTFSGNQPQHF. Here the CDR3 DNA reads TGTGCCAGCAGCCGCCGGACGTTCTCCGGCAATCAGCCCCAGCATTTT.

The V call is TRBV7-9, the J call TRBJ2-7; D gene uncertain. The CDR3 runs 15 residues. Trimming removed 5 bases at V and 2 bases at J, with 16 bases between. Germline V gene data show CDR1 as SEHNR and CDR2 as FQNEAQ (reference sequence). CDR3 loop: CASSPARTYPYEQYF. The CDR3 DNA follows: TGTGCCAGCAGCCCGGCCAGGACCTACCCCTACGAGCAGTACTTC.

The J gene is TRBJ2-1, the V gene TRBV2; D gene ambiguous. This CDR3 is built from 13 residues. From germline, CDR1 is SNHLY and CDR2 FYNNEI. V was clipped by 9 bases and J by 3 bases, with 12 bases between them. CDR3 coding DNA: TGTGCCAGTGGCTATGCATACTACAATGAGCAGTTCTTC. This sequence encodes CASGYAYYNEQFF.

J is TRBJ2-1 and V is TRBV19; D unresolved. The ends were cut back, 5 bases at V and 1 base at J, with 15 bases in the middle. Germline CDR1 and CDR2: LNHDA and SQIVND (reference sequence). The CDR3 has 16 amino acids. CDR3 coding DNA: TGTGCCAGTAGTGCTTCCGGAGCCCGTTCCTACAATGAGCAGTTCTTC. Encoded protein: CASSASGARSYNEQFF.